A single sample is the source of the 21 T cell receptor beta chains below, sequenced in a study of radiotherapy plus CTLA-4 blockade in lung cancer. This table comes from immunoSEQ multiplex PCR, and its TCRdb copy is limited to in-frame clones, with some not included. The repertoire holds about 73,000 clones, with about nine tenths as singletons. The sample was peripheral blood, taken from a patient treated with radiotherapy plus ipilimumab. These receptors all come from a human donor with non-small cell lung cancer that progressed on radiotherapy plus ipilimumab.

The V gene is TRBV7-2, the J gene TRBJ2-7; D remains unclear. Germline V CDR1 and CDR2: SGHTA, FQGNSA. V shed 1 base and J shed 2 bases, with 6 bases lying between them. The CDR3 sequence is 13 residues long. CDR3 protein: CASSLGGTYEQYV. The CDR3, as DNA: TGTGCCAGCAGCTTAGGCGGCACCTACGAGCAGTACGTC.

The rearrangement joins TRBV5-1 to TRBJ1-2, with a possible D match to TRBD1 (5 bases). Per germline, CDR1 SGHRS and CDR2 YFSETQ. This CDR3 has 16 residues. V lost 3 bases and J 8 bases, leaving 23 bases between the germline ends. In DNA, the CDR3 is TGCGCCAGCAGCTCTCAACCCGACAGCTGGGCTGAGGGCTACACCTTC. The encoded protein is CASSSQPDSWAEGYTF.

This chain connects TRBV29-1 to TRBJ2-3; D unresolved. The CDR3 extends over 12 amino acids. V lost 6 bases to trimming and J lost 4 bases, with 11 bases between them. CDR1 is SQVTM and CDR2 is ANQGSEA in the germline V gene. CDR3 sequence reads: CSVDFLADTQYF. The CDR3 coding sequence is TGCAGCGTAGACTTCCTAGCAGATACGCAGTATTTT.

This clone was picked up a small number of times. CDR3 bases: TGTGCCAGCAGCTACATTGGCACAGATACGCAGTATTTT. Protein sequence: CASSYIGTDTQYF. The chain joins TRBV27 to TRBJ2-3, with D unclear. Germline assignment: CDR1 MNHEY and CDR2 SMNVEV (reference sequence). There are 13 residues in the CDR3. The V end lost 6 bases, the J end lost 1 base, and 8 bases lay between the germline ends.

The chain links TRBV20-1 to TRBJ2-5; perhaps TRBD2 as D (5 bases). Germline values: CDR1 DFQATT, CDR2 SNEGSKA (reference sequence). This CDR3 is built from 11 residues. V was shortened by 4 bases and J by 4 bases, with 7 bases between the two germline ends. In DNA, the CDR3 is TGCAGTGCTATTGCGGGAGAGACCCAGTACTTC. Translated: CSAIAGETQYF.

The chain combines TRBV5-1 with TRBJ2-3, with 7 bases matching TRBD1. The CDR3 totals 16 residues. Germline CDR1 reads SGHRS; CDR2 reads YFSETQ. With 1 base clipped from V and 2 bases from J, the junction kept 7 bases outside the gene matches. This CDR3 reads CASSLFQGVITDTQYF. Here the CDR3 DNA reads TGCGCCAGCAGCTTGTTCCAGGGGGTGATCACAGATACGCAGTATTTT. The full variable domain, in which reference TRBV5-1 and TRBJ2-3 provide the parts outside the CDR3, is KAGVTQTPRYLIKTRGQQVTLSCSPISGHRSVSWYQQTPGQGLQFLFEYFSETQRNKGNFPGRFSGRQFSNSRSEMNVSTLELGDSALYLCASSLFQGVITDTQYFGPGTRLTVL.

A note on this clone: Other DNA sequences in this specimen translate into the identical CDR3. The rearrangement links TRBV6-6 to TRBJ2-2; D gene unclear. Germline loops: CDR1 MNHNY, CDR2 SVGAGI (reference sequence). The CDR3 sequence is 11 residues long. V dropped 2 bases and J dropped 8 bases, with 3 bases sitting between them. Here the CDR3 reads CASSYPGELFF. The CDR3 region has the DNA TGTGCCAGCAGTTACCCTGGGGAGCTGTTTTTT.

This clone showed up just once. The DNA for the CDR3 is TGTGCCAGCTCACCACGGGGCGGGAGGATTGGCTACACCTTC. Amino acid sequence: CASSPRGGRIGYTF. This chain uses TRBV18 with TRBJ1-2; D might be TRBD1 (5 bases). Trimming removed 1 base from V and 7 bases from J, with 13 bases in between. The V gene's germline CDR1 is KGHSH and CDR2 LQKENI. This CDR3 spans 14 amino acids.

The sample holds one count of this clone. V usage is TRBV7-3 and J usage is TRBJ2-3; D unclear. CDR1 and CDR2 from the germline V gene are SGHTA and FQGTGA. V lost 0 bases to trimming and J lost 2 bases, with 6 bases between them. This CDR3 region has 14 residues. The CDR3 here is CASSLTGTTDTQYF. CDR3 coding DNA: TGTGCCAGCAGCTTAACGGGAACCACAGATACGCAGTATTTT. Combining the CDR3 with reference TRBV7-3 and TRBJ2-3 gives the whole variable domain GAGVSQTPSNKVTEKGKYVELRCDPISGHTALYWYRQSLGQGPEFLIYFQGTGAADDSGLPNDRFFAVRPEGSVSTLKIQRTERGDSAVYLCASSLTGTTDTQYFGPGTRLTVL.

The chain links TRBV27 to TRBJ2-5, with D unclear. This CDR3 is 11 amino acids long. V was pared by 6 bases and J by 2 bases, with 4 bases between. From germline, CDR1 is MNHEY and CDR2 SMNVEV (reference sequence). The CDR3 sequence: CASRGQETQYF. The CDR3 bases are TGTGCCAGCAGGGGTCAAGAGACCCAGTACTTC.

This chain joins TRBV28 and TRBJ2-5, with 11 bases matching TRBD2. The germline V gene has CDR1 MDHEN and CDR2 SYDVKM. Trimming cost V 6 bases and J 4 bases; bases outside gene matches: 10. The CDR3 is 16 amino acids. The CDR3 spells CASSLGTSGSPETQYF. DNA of the CDR3: TGTGCCAGCAGCCTCGGAACTAGCGGGAGTCCAGAGACCCAGTACTTC.

The chain has TRBV29-1 and TRBJ2-7; D may be TRBD2 (7 bases). Germline-derived CDR1 and CDR2 are SQVTM and ANQGSEA. Deletions cut 4 bases from V and 3 bases from J, with 10 bases between. The CDR3 loop spans 12 amino acids. In nucleotides, the CDR3 is TGCAGCGTTGTAAGGGGGGGCTACGAGCAGTACTTC. Translation: CSVVRGGYEQYF.

The V gene is TRBV7-2, the J gene TRBJ1-2; 11 nucleotides align to TRBD1. This CDR3 has 15 residues. V shed 5 bases, J shed 8 bases, and the junction held 10 bases outside the gene matches. The germline V gene encodes CDR1 SGHTA and CDR2 FQGNSA. In nucleotides, the CDR3 is TGTGCCAGCAGCCCGGGACAGGGGGGATCTCGGGGCTACACCTTC. Residues: CASSPGQGGSRGYTF.

The chain joins TRBV5-1 to TRBJ1-2; D perhaps matches TRBD1 (5 bases). The germline V gene encodes CDR1 SGHRS and CDR2 YFSETQ. The CDR3 length is 15 residues. Trimming stripped 2 bases from V and 4 bases from J, with 15 bases between. The CDR3: CASSFSAGSLYGYTF. The CDR3 region has the DNA TGCGCCAGCAGCTTCTCGGCAGGGAGCCTCTATGGCTACACCTTC.

The chain joins TRBV29-1 to TRBJ2-3, with D perhaps assigned TRBD1 or TRBD2 (6 bases each). The CDR3 covers 14 residues. Germline V gene lookup returns CDR1 SQVTM and CDR2 ANQGSEA. V was shortened by 3 bases and J by 4 bases, with 14 bases between the two germline ends. CDR3 residues: CSVDRPGGPDTQYF. The CDR3, as DNA: TGCAGCGTTGACCGACCCGGGGGCCCAGATACGCAGTATTTT.

The genes are TRBV5-6 and TRBJ2-3, with 9 bases matching TRBD1. After removal of 4 bases from V and 4 bases from J, the junction contained 4 bases not matched to a gene. CDR1 and CDR2 (germline): SGHDT, YYEEEE. The CDR3 runs 14 residues. The DNA for the CDR3 is TGTGCCAGCAGCACCGGACAGGGGTCAGATACGCAGTATTTT. Amino acid sequence: CASSTGQGSDTQYF.

This sequence joins TRBV2 and TRBJ1-5; D gene ambiguous. V was shortened by 3 bases and J by 0 bases, with 9 bases between the two germline ends. Germline-derived CDR1 and CDR2 are SNHLY and FYNNEI. This CDR3 is 15 amino acids long. CDR3 in amino acids: CASSDDGDSNQPQHF. As DNA, the CDR3 is TGTGCCAGCAGTGATGACGGGGATAGCAATCAGCCCCAGCATTTT.

This clone came up a few times. The chain couples TRBV27 to TRBJ2-2; 12 bases agree with TRBD2. This CDR3 comprises 14 residues. Trimming at V came to 6 bases and at J to 4 bases, leaving 0 bases not matched to a gene. Germline V lookup: CDR1 MNHEY, CDR2 SMNVEV (reference sequence). CDR3 protein: CASRTSGSTGELFF. Here the CDR3 DNA reads TGTGCCAGCAGGACTAGCGGGAGCACCGGGGAGCTGTTTTTT.

The chain combines TRBV5-5 with TRBJ2-2; D gene uncertain. V gave up 0 bases and J gave up 1 base, with 7 bases separating them. Per the germline V gene, CDR1 is SGHKS and CDR2 is YYEKEE (reference sequence). The CDR3 has 15 residues. The CDR3 DNA reads as TGTGCCAGCAGCTTGGTAGGGTTGAACACCGGGGAGCTGTTTTTT. Its translation is CASSLVGLNTGELFF.

The chain combines TRBV30 with TRBJ1-2; no reliable D call. The V end was cut by 3 bases, the J end by 8 bases, with 13 bases between. The CDR3 contains 12 residues. The germline V gene encodes CDR1 GTSNPN and CDR2 SVGIG (reference sequence). In nucleotides, the CDR3 is TGTGCCTGGAGAAGTATAACGGGGGGCTACACCTTC. Translation: CAWRSITGGYTF.

DNA for the CDR3: TGTGCCAGCAGCTTATACGGCCCCCAAGAGACCCAGTACTTC. This encodes CASSLYGPQETQYF. The chain has TRBV7-2 and TRBJ2-5; D call uncertain. The CDR3 is 14 amino acids. Germline V gives CDR1 SGHTA, CDR2 FQGNSA. With 2 bases removed from V and 1 base from J, the gap between germline ends came to 8 bases. Drawing the rest from reference TRBV7-2 and TRBJ2-5, the complete variable domain is GAGVSQSPSNKVTEKGKDVELRCDPISGHTALYWYRQSLGQGLEFLIYFQGNSAPDKSGLPSDRFSAERTGGSVSTLTIQRTQQEDSAVYLCASSLYGPQETQYFGPGTRLLVL.